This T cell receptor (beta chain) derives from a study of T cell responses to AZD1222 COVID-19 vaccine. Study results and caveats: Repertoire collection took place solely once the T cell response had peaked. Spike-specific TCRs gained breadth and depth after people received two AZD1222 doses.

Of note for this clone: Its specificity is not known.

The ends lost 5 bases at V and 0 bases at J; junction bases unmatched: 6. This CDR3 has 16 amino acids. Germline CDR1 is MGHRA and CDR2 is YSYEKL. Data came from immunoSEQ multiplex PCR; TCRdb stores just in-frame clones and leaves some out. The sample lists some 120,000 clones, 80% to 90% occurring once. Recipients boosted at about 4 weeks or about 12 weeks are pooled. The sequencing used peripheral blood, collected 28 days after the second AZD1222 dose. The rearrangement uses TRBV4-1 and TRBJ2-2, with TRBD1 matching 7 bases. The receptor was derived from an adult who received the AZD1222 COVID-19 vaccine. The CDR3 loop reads CASSYRQGPNTGELFF. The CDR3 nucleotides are TGCGCCAGCAGCTACAGACAGGGCCCGAACACCGGGGAGCTGTTTTTT.